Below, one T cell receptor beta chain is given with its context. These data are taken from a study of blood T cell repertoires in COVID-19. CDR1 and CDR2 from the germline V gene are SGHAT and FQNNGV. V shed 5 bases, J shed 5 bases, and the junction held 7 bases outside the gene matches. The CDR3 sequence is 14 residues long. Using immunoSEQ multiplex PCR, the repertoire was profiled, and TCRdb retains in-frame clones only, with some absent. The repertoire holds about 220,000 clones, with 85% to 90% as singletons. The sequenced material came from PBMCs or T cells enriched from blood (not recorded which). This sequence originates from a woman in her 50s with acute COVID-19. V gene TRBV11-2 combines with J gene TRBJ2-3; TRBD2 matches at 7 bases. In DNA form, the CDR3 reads TGTGCCAGCAGCCGCCGGGAGGCTAAAGATACGCAGTATTTT. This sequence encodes CASSRREAKDTQYF.